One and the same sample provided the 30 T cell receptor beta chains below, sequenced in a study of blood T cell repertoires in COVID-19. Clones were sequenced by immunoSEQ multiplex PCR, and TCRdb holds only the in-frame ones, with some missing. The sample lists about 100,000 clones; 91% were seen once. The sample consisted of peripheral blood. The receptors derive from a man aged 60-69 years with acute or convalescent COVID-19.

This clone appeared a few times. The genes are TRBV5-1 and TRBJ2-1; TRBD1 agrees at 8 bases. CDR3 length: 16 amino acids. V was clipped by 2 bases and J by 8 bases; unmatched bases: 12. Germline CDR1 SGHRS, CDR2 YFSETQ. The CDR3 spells CASSFDSTGGLDEQFF. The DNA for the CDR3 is TGCGCCAGCAGCTTTGACTCTACAGGGGGGCTGGATGAGCAGTTCTTC.

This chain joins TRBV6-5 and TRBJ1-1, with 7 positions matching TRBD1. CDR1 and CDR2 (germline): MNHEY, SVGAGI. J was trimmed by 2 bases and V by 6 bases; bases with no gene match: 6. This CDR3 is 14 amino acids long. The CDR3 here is CASRRTGVNTEAFF. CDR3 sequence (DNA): TGTGCCAGCAGGCGCACAGGGGTAAACACTGAAGCTTTCTTT.

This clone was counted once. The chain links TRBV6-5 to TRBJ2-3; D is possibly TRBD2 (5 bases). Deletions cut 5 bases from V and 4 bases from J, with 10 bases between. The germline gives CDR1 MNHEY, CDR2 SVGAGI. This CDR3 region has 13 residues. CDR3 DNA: TGTGCCAGCAGTCCCCCGGGGTCAGATACGCAGTATTTT. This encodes CASSPPGSDTQYF.

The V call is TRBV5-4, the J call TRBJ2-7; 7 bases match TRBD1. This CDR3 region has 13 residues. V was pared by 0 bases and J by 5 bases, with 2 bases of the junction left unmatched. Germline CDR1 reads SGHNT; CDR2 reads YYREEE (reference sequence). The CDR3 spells CASSLEQGDEQYV. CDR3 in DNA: TGTGCCAGCAGCTTGGAGCAGGGGGACGAGCAGTACGTC.

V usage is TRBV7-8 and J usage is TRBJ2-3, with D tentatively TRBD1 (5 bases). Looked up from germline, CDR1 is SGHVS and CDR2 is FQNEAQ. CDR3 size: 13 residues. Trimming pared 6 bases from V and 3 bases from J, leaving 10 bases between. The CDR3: CASSTGSTDTQYF. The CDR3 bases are TGTGCCAGCAGTACAGGCTCGACAGATACGCAGTATTTT.

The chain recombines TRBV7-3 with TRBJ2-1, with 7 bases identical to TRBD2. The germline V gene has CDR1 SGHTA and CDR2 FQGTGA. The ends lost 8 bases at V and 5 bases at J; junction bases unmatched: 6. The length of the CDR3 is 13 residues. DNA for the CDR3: TGTGCCAGCGGGGGGGGACCAAACAATGAGCAGTTCTTC. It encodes CASGGGPNNEQFF.

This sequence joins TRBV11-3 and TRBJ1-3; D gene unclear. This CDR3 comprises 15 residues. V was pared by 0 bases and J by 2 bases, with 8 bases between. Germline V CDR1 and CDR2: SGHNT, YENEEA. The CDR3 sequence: CASSLDPRTGNTIYF. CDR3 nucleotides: TGTGCCAGCAGCTTAGATCCCAGAACTGGAAACACCATATATTTT.

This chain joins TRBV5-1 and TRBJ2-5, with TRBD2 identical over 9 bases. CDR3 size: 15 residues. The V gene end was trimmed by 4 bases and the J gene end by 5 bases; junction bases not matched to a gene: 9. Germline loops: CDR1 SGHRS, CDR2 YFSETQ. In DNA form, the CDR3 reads TGCGCCAGCAGCCTTAGCGGGAGCCCCGCGGAGACCCAGTACTTC. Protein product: CASSLSGSPAETQYF. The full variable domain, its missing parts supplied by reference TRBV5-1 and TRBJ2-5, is KAGVTQTPRYLIKTRGQQVTLSCSPISGHRSVSWYQQTPGQGLQFLFEYFSETQRNKGNFPGRFSGRQFSNSRSEMNVSTLELGDSALYLCASSLSGSPAETQYFGPGTRLLVL.

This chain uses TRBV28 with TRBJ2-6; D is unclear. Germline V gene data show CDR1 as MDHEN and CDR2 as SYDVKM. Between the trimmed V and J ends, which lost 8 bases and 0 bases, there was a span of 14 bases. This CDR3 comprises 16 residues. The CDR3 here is CASDPGLRSGANVLTF. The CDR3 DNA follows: TGTGCCAGCGACCCGGGTCTCCGCTCTGGGGCCAACGTCCTGACTTTC.

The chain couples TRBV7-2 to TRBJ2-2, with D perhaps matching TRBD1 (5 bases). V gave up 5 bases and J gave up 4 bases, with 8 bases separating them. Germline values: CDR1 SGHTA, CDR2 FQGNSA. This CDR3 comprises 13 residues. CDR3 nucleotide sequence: TGTGCCAGCAGCGAAACAGGCACCGGGGAGCTGTTTTTT. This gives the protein CASSETGTGELFF.

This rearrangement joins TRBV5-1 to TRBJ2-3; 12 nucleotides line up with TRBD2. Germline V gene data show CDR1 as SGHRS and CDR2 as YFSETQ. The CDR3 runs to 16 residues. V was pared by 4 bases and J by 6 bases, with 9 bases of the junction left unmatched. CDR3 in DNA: TGCGCCAGCAGCCCGCAAAGACTAGCGGGAGCGGATACGCAGTATTTT. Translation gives CASSPQRLAGADTQYF.

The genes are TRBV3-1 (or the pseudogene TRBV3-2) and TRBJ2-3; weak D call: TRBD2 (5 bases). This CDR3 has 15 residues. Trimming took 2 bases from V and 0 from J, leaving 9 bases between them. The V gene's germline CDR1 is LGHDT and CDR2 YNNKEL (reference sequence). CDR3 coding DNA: TGTGCCAGCAGCCAACAGGTAGCGAGCACAGATACGCAGTATTTT. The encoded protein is CASSQQVASTDTQYF.

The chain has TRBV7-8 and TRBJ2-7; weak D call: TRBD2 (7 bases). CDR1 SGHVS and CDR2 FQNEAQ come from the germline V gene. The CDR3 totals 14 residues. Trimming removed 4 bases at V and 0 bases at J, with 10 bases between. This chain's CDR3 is CASSSGGLSYEQYF. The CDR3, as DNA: TGTGCCAGCAGCTCGGGGGGCCTCTCCTACGAGCAGTACTTC.

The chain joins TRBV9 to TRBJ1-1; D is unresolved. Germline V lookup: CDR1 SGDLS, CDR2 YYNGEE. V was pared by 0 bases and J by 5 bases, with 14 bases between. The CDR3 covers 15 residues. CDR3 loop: CASSVVASPGTEAFF. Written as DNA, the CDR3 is TGTGCCAGCAGCGTAGTAGCCAGCCCCGGGACTGAAGCTTTCTTT.

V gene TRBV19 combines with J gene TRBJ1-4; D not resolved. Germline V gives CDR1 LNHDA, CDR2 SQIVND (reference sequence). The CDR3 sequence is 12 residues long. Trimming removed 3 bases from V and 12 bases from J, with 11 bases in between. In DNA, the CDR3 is TGTGCCAGTAGTATTCTACAGCGGGAACTGTTTTTT. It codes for CASSILQRELFF.

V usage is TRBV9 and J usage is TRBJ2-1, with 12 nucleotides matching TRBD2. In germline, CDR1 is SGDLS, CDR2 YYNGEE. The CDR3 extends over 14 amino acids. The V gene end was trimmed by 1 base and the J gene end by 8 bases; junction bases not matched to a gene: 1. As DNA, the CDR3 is TGTGCCAGCAGCGTATCTAGCGGGAGGGATGAGCAGTTCTTC. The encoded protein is CASSVSSGRDEQFF.

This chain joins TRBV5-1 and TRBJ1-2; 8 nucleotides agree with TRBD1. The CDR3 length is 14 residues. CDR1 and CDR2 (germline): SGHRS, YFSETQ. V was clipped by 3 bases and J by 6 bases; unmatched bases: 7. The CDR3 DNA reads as TGCGCCAGCAGCTGGACAGGGCAAGTAGATGGCTACACCTTC. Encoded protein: CASSWTGQVDGYTF.

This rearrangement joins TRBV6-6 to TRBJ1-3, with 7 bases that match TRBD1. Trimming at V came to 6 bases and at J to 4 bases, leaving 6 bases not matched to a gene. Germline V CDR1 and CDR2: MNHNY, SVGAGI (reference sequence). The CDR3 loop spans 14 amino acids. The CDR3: CASSEQGPGNTIYF. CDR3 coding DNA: TGTGCCAGCAGCGAACAGGGGCCCGGAAACACCATATATTTT.

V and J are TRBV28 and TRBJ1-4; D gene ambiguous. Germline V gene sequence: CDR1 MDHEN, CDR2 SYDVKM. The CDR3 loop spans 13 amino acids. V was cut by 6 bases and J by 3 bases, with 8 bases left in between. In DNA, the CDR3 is TGTGCCAGCAGCGGGTGGTCTAATGAAAAACTGTTTTTT. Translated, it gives CASSGWSNEKLFF.

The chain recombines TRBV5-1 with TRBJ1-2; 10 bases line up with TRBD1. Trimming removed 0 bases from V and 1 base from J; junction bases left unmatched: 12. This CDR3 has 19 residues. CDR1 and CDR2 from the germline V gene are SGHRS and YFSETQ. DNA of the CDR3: TGCGCCAGCAGCTTGGCCCTCGGGACAGGGGCCGCAAGTAACTATGGCTACACCTTC. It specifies CASSLALGTGAASNYGYTF.

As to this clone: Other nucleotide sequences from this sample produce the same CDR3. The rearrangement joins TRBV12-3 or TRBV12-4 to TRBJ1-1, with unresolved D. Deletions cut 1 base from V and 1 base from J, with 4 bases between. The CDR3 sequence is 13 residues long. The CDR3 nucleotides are TGTGCCAGCAGTTTAGGACAGAACACTGAAGCTTTCTTT. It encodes CASSLGQNTEAFF.

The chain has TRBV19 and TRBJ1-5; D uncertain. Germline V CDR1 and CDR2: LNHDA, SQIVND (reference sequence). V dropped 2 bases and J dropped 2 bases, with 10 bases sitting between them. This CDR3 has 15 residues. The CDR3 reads CASSIQVQGNQPQHF. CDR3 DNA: TGTGCCAGTAGTATACAGGTACAAGGCAATCAGCCCCAGCATTTT.

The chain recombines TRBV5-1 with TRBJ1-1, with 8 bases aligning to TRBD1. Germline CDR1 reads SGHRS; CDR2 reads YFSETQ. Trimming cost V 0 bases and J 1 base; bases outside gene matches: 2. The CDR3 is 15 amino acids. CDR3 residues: CASSLVGTGNTEAFF. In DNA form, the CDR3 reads TGCGCCAGCAGCTTGGTTGGGACAGGGAACACTGAAGCTTTCTTT.

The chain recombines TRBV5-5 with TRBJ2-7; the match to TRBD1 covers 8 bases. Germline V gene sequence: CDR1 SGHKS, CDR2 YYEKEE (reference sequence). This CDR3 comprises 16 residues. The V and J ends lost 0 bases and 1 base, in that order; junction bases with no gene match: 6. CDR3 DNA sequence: TGTGCCAGCAGCTTGGCGGTCCAGGGGGCGTCCTACGAGCAGTACGTC. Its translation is CASSLAVQGASYEQYV.

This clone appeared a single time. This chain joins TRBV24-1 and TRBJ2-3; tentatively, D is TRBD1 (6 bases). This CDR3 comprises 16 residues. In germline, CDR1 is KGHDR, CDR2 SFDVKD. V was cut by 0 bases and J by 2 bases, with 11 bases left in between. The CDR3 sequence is CATSDLQDRVTDTQYF. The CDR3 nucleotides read TGTGCCACCAGTGATTTGCAGGACAGAGTCACAGATACGCAGTATTTT.

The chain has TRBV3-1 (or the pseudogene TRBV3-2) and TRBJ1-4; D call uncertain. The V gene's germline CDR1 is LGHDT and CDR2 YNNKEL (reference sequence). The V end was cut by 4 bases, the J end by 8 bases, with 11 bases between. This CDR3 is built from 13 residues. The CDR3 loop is CASSPGNEEKLFF. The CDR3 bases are TGTGCCAGCAGCCCCGGGAACGAAGAAAAACTGTTTTTT.

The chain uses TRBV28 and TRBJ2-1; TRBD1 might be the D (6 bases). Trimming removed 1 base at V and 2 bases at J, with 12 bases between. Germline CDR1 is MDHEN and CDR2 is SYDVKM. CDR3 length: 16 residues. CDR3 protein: CASSLFYRVTYNEQFF. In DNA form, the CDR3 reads TGTGCCAGCAGTTTATTCTACAGGGTAACCTACAATGAGCAGTTCTTC.

The CDR3 coding sequence is TGTGCCAGCAGCATAGGAGCACAGCTAAATGAAAAACTGTTTTTT. Protein: CASSIGAQLNEKLFF. This chain connects TRBV9 to TRBJ1-4; D is unresolved. This CDR3 contains 15 residues. V was cut by 4 bases and J by 5 bases, with 15 bases left in between. CDR1 is SGDLS and CDR2 is YYNGEE in the germline V gene.

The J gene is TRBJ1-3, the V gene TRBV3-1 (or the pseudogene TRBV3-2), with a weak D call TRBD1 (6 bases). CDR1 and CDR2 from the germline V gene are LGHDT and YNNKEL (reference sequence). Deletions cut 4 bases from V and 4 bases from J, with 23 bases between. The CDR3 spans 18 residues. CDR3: CASSPQRLDSWEGNTIYF. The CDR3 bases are TGTGCCAGCAGCCCACAGAGATTGGACAGTTGGGAAGGAAACACCATATATTTT.

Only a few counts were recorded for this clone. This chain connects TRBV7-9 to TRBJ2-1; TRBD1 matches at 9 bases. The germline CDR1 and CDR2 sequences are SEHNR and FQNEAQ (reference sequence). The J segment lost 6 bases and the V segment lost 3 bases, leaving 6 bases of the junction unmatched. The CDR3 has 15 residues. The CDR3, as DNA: TGTGCCAGCAGCTTCCCGGGACAGGGTGCCAATGAGCAGTTCTTC. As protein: CASSFPGQGANEQFF. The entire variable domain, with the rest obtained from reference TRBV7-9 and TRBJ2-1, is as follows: DTGVSQNPRHKITKRGQNVTFRCDPISEHNRLYWYRQTLGQGPEFLTYFQNEAQLEKSRLLSDRFSAERPKGSFSTLEIQRTEQGDSAMYLCASSFPGQGANEQFFGPGTRLTVL.